The 15 T cell receptor beta chains listed next were all sequenced from one sample in a study of cytomegalovirus exposure and HLA in healthy donors. The PCR made use of 60 Vbeta and 13 Jbeta primers. Libraries were prepared by immunoSEQ multiplex PCR; TCRdb keeps only in-frame clonotypes and omits some of them. Its table lists 90,000 to 130,000 clones. The sequenced material came from PBMCs. These receptors came from a middle-aged man in good health and CMV-seropositive.

The chain joins TRBV28 to TRBJ2-1, with 9 nucleotides matching TRBD2. The germline V gene has CDR1 MDHEN and CDR2 SYDVKM. CDR3 length: 14 amino acids. The CDR3 region has the DNA TGTGTCACCAAAGCGGGAGGCTCCTACAATGAGCAGTTCTTC. It yields the protein CVTKAGGSYNEQFF.

V is TRBV27 and J is TRBJ2-7; TRBD2 is a possible D gene (5 bases). The CDR3 is 15 amino acids. V was cut by 3 bases and J by 1 base, with 13 bases left in between. The germline V gene encodes CDR1 MNHEY and CDR2 SMNVEV (reference sequence). The CDR3 DNA sequence: TGTGCCAGCAGTTTCGGCTTTGCGGGTTCCTACGAGCAGTACTTC. The encoded protein is CASSFGFAGSYEQYF.

CDR3 in amino acids: CASSDSLWTGGYSNQPQHF. In nucleotides, the CDR3 is TGTGCCAGCAGTGACTCGTTGTGGACAGGGGGCTATAGCAATCAGCCCCAGCATTTT. The chain uses TRBV6-4 and TRBJ1-5; 11 positions agree with TRBD1. V lost 0 bases, J lost 0 bases, and 7 bases stayed unmatched. CDR3 length: 19 residues. Germline assignment: CDR1 MRHNA and CDR2 SNTAGT.

The chain employs TRBV9 and TRBJ2-5; TRBD2 matches 7 bases. Losses at the gene ends were 4 bases for V and 5 bases for J; bases not matched to a gene: 14. Looked up from germline, CDR1 is SGDLS and CDR2 is YYNGEE. This CDR3 contains 16 residues. CDR3 nucleotides: TGTGCCAGCAGCCTATTTTCTAGCGGAGCCGGGGAGACCCAGTACTTC. Residues: CASSLFSSGAGETQYF.

J is TRBJ2-1 and V is TRBV9, with 14 bases fitting TRBD2. The CDR3 has 17 amino acids. Germline V gene lookup returns CDR1 SGDLS and CDR2 YYNGEE. The J segment lost 9 bases and the V segment lost 4 bases, leaving 12 bases of the junction unmatched. The DNA of the CDR3 is TGTGCCAGCAGCCCTGGGACTAGCGGGAGTCCCGTGGGTGAGCAGTTCTTC. This sequence encodes CASSPGTSGSPVGEQFF.

The CDR3 DNA reads as TGTGCCAGCAGCTTGTCAGGGGGAAGCTATGGCTACACCTTC. It yields the protein CASSLSGGSYGYTF. V usage is TRBV5-4 and J usage is TRBJ1-2; 7 bases line up with TRBD1. The CDR3 is 14 amino acids. Germline CDR1 is SGHNT and CDR2 is YYREEE (reference sequence). Germline trimming cut 1 base from V and 4 bases from J; bases unmatched to any gene: 4.

The V call is TRBV13, the J call TRBJ2-4; possible D gene TRBD2, 6 bases. Germline V gene lookup returns CDR1 PRHDT and CDR2 FYEKMQ (reference sequence). V dropped 5 bases and J dropped 4 bases, with 9 bases sitting between them. The CDR3 length is 13 residues. CDR3 nucleotide sequence: TGTGCCAGCAGCGCGGGACTTAAAAACATTCAGTACTTC. This translates into CASSAGLKNIQYF. The complete variable domain, with remaining parts taken from reference TRBV13 and TRBJ2-4, reads AAGVIQSPRHLIKEKRETATLKCYPIPRHDTVYWYQQGPGQDPQFLISFYEKMQSDKGSIPDRFSAQQFSDYHSELNMSSLELGDSALYFCASSAGLKNIQYFGAGTRLSVL.

The J gene is TRBJ2-2, the V gene TRBV7-8, with a tentative D call TRBD1 (6 bases). The V and J ends lost 3 bases and 0 bases respectively, with 11 bases between them. The germline V gene encodes CDR1 SGHVS and CDR2 FQNEAQ. This CDR3 spans 16 amino acids. CDR3 sequence: CASSFRTDSNTGELFF. Written as DNA, the CDR3 is TGTGCCAGCAGCTTCAGGACAGACTCGAACACCGGGGAGCTGTTTTTT.

This chain joins TRBV18 and TRBJ1-2, with TRBD1 matching 10 bases. The V gene end was trimmed by 6 bases and the J gene end by 1 base; junction bases not matched to a gene: 8. The germline CDR1 and CDR2 sequences are KGHSH and LQKENI. The CDR3 totals 16 residues. CDR3 loop: CASSTGTGAINYGYTF. In DNA form, the CDR3 reads TGTGCCAGCTCGACCGGGACAGGGGCCATTAACTATGGCTACACCTTC.

J is TRBJ2-5 and V is TRBV4-3; 11 bases line up with TRBD1. Germline V gene data show CDR1 as LGHNA and CDR2 as YSLEER. CDR3 length equals 17 residues. The J segment lost 1 base and the V segment lost 4 bases, leaving 8 bases of the junction unmatched. In DNA form, the CDR3 reads TGCGCCAGCAGCCCCCGGGAGGGACAGGGGGTCCAAGAGACCCAGTACTTC. This encodes CASSPREGQGVQETQYF.

The rearrangement joins TRBV11-2 to TRBJ2-1; 8 bases match TRBD2. Germline V gives CDR1 SGHAT, CDR2 FQNNGV. The length of the CDR3 is 14 residues. Trimming took 1 base from V and 6 from J; bases not matched to a gene: 2. DNA of the CDR3: TGTGCCAGCAGCTTAGCAGGACTAGCCAATGAGCAGTTCTTC. Amino acid sequence: CASSLAGLANEQFF.

The chain employs TRBV19 and TRBJ1-6; D call uncertain. V was trimmed by 3 bases and J by 5 bases, leaving 14 bases between them. This CDR3 region has 16 residues. CDR1 is LNHDA and CDR2 is SQIVND in the germline V gene (reference sequence). The CDR3 here is CASSIIGGQNNSPLHF. CDR3 bases: TGTGCCAGTAGTATCATCGGCGGGCAGAATAATTCACCCCTCCACTTT.

The chain joins TRBV10-2 to TRBJ2-7; 8 bases match TRBD1. From germline, CDR1 is WSHSY and CDR2 SAAADI. Losses at the gene ends were 6 bases for V and 0 bases for J; bases not matched to a gene: 7. CDR3 size: 15 residues. CDR3 in DNA: TGCGCCAGCAGAGTGGGACAGGCCGACTCCTACGAGCAGTACTTC. Translation gives CASRVGQADSYEQYF.

The chain has TRBV2 and TRBJ1-2; no definite D call. Trimming removed 7 bases at V and 4 bases at J, with 10 bases between. CDR1 and CDR2 (germline): SNHLY, FYNNEI. The CDR3 sequence is 12 residues long. CDR3 loop: CASTPGIYGYTF. CDR3 nucleotide sequence: TGTGCCAGCACTCCGGGGATCTATGGCTACACCTTC.

V is TRBV12-1 and J is TRBJ2-1; TRBD2, the table's D call, lacks a check against the DNA. TRBV12-1 is a listed pseudogene. The CDR3 totals 16 residues. The CDR3 region has the DNA TGTGCCAGCAGCTTGCTAGCGGCGACGGCGGACAATGAGCAGTTCTTC. Translating gives CASSLLAATADNEQFF.